The 18 T cell receptor beta chains below all came from one sample that was sequenced in a study of cytomegalovirus exposure and HLA in healthy donors. Primers included in the PCR were 60 Vbeta and 13 Jbeta primers. Profiled with immunoSEQ multiplex PCR; TCRdb holds only in-frame clones, not every one. The table records about 150,000 clones, less than 10% of them present only once. The sequenced sample consisted of PBMCs. The receptor source for this set is a man over 45 in good health and CMV-seronegative.

The V and J genes are TRBV6-1 and TRBJ1-2; D uncertain. Germline V gives CDR1 MNHNS, CDR2 SASEGT. V shed 7 bases and J shed 5 bases, with 14 bases lying between them. This CDR3 region has 13 residues. CDR3 sequence reads: CASTAPGTYGYTF. CDR3 bases: TGTGCCAGCACCGCTCCGGGAACATATGGCTACACCTTC.

The sample holds a few counts of this clone. This sequence joins TRBV7-9 and TRBJ1-2; no definite D call. The CDR3 has 14 amino acids. Germline V gene sequence: CDR1 SEHNR, CDR2 FQNEAQ (reference sequence). The ends were cut back, 5 bases at V and 4 bases at J, with 14 bases in the middle. DNA of the CDR3: TGTGCCAGCAGCCTAGGGCCGACGGGCTATGGCTACACCTTC. This encodes CASSLGPTGYGYTF.

The V gene is TRBV4-1, the J gene TRBJ2-7; TRBD1 aligns across 7 bases. V gave up 0 bases and J gave up 0 bases; unmatched junction bases: 2. CDR3 length: 15 residues. CDR1 and CDR2 (germline): MGHRA, YSYEKL. The CDR3 reads CASSQEGQSSYEQYF. The CDR3 DNA reads as TGCGCCAGCAGCCAAGAGGGACAGAGCTCCTACGAGCAGTACTTC.

The chain uses TRBV5-1 and TRBJ2-3; 7 bases agree with TRBD2. The CDR3 runs to 13 residues. Germline V gives CDR1 SGHRS, CDR2 YFSETQ. V lost 7 bases, J lost 1 base, and 3 bases stayed unmatched. The CDR3 sequence: CASFSGRTDTQYF. The DNA for the CDR3 is TGCGCCAGCTTTAGCGGGCGCACAGATACGCAGTATTTT.

The J gene is TRBJ1-2, the V gene TRBV19; 9 nucleotides align to TRBD1. The CDR3 sequence is 12 residues long. V was pared by 7 bases and J by 8 bases, with 5 bases of the junction left unmatched. In germline, CDR1 is LNHDA, CDR2 SQIVND (reference sequence). CDR3 coding DNA: TGTGCCAGTACCATGACAGGGGGGGGCTACACCTTC. Its protein product is CASTMTGGGYTF.

This clone was observed a handful of times. V usage is TRBV7-9 and J usage is TRBJ2-6; 9 bases fit TRBD1. The CDR3 extends over 18 amino acids. The germline V gene has CDR1 SEHNR and CDR2 FQNEAQ (reference sequence). Germline trimming cut 5 bases from V and 1 base from J; bases unmatched to any gene: 9. CDR3 loop: CASSTVRDRVSGANVLTF. DNA for the CDR3: TGTGCCAGCAGCACGGTCCGGGACAGGGTTTCTGGGGCCAACGTCCTGACTTTC.

V gene TRBV5-1 combines with J gene TRBJ2-1; 14 nucleotides align to TRBD2. Trimming removed 3 bases from V and 8 bases from J; junction bases left unmatched: 10. In germline, CDR1 is SGHRS, CDR2 YFSETQ. The CDR3 has 17 residues. The CDR3 DNA follows: TGCGCCAGCAGCTCCTCTCGGACTAGCGGGGGGCTGGATGAGCAGTTCTTC. Translating it yields CASSSSRTSGGLDEQFF.

The V call is TRBV2, the J call TRBJ1-5, with 7 bases identical to TRBD1. The germline V gene has CDR1 SNHLY and CDR2 FYNNEI. The CDR3 covers 15 residues. With V trimmed by 3 bases and J by 2 bases, 4 bases remained unmatched. For the CDR3, the DNA is TGTGCCAGCAGTGAGGCACAGGGGCGCAATCAGCCCCAGCATTTT. As protein: CASSEAQGRNQPQHF.

This clone was found a few times. The V gene is TRBV19, the J gene TRBJ2-7; TRBD1 aligns across 7 bases. CDR1 is LNHDA, CDR2 SQIVND, per germline (reference sequence). J lost 4 bases, V lost 3 bases, and 6 bases had no gene match. The CDR3 totals 14 residues. In DNA, the CDR3 is TGTGCCAGTAGTATGAACAGGGGCGCATACGAGCAGTACTTC. Residues: CASSMNRGAYEQYF.

This clone has more than one count but fewer than ten. The chain joins TRBV19 to TRBJ1-5; D remains unclear. CDR1 and CDR2 (germline): LNHDA, SQIVND (reference sequence). The V gene lost 1 base and the J gene lost 11 bases, with 6 bases spanning the gap. This CDR3 spans 11 amino acids. The chain's CDR3 is CASSIGRAQHF. The CDR3 region has the DNA TGTGCCAGTAGTATAGGACGGGCCCAGCATTTT.

This clone appeared a few times. The rearrangement joins TRBV9 to TRBJ1-1; 10 nucleotides line up with TRBD1. CDR3 size: 15 residues. Germline lookup yields CDR1 SGDLS and CDR2 YYNGEE. V trimming: 3 bases; J trimming: 4 bases; junction bases outside the gene matches: 6. In DNA form, the CDR3 reads TGTGCCAGCAGCGGACAGGGGGCGTTGGGCACTGAAGCTTTCTTT. Translation: CASSGQGALGTEAFF. The full variable domain, in which reference TRBV9 and TRBJ1-1 provide the parts outside the CDR3, is DSGVTQTPKHLITATGQRVTLRCSPRSGDLSVYWYQQSLDQGLQFLIQYYNGEERAKGNILERFSAQQFPDLHSELNLSSLELGDSALYFCASSGQGALGTEAFFGQGTRLTVV.

There are a few counts of this clone. The gene calls are TRBV7-8 and TRBJ1-5; TRBD1 matches at 7 bases. Unmatched junction bases numbered 10, after V lost 1 base and J lost 4 bases. The CDR3 runs to 17 residues. Germline CDR1 and CDR2: SGHVS and FQNEAQ. The CDR3 reads CASSLGLTDRANQPQHF. CDR3 DNA sequence: TGTGCCAGCAGCTTAGGCCTTACAGACAGGGCGAATCAGCCCCAGCATTTT.

This clone was observed a handful of times. The chain recombines TRBV29-1 with TRBJ2-5; D may be TRBD2 (6 bases). The CDR3 consists of 16 residues. V dropped 6 bases and J dropped 0 bases, with 20 bases sitting between them. Per germline, CDR1 SQVTM and CDR2 ANQGSEA. The CDR3 here is CSVGEGLQTYQETQYF. The CDR3 coding sequence is TGCAGCGTGGGCGAGGGACTGCAAACTTACCAAGAGACCCAGTACTTC.

J is TRBJ2-5 and V is TRBV6-1; 8 bases align to TRBD2. The CDR3 has 13 residues. The ends lost 10 bases at V and 4 bases at J; junction bases unmatched: 8. From germline, CDR1 is MNHNS and CDR2 SASEGT. The chain's CDR3 is CAMRRSGGETQYF. As DNA, the CDR3 is TGTGCCATGCGGCGAAGCGGGGGAGAGACCCAGTACTTC.

V gene TRBV10-3 combines with J gene TRBJ2-7, with 7 bases identical to TRBD2. V lost 11 bases, J lost 6 bases, and 16 bases stayed unmatched. CDR3 length equals 14 residues. Germline V gene sequence: CDR1 ENHRY, CDR2 SYGVKD. The CDR3 reads CAGGVGKGIGEQYF. CDR3 DNA: TGTGCCGGGGGGGTAGGGAAAGGGATTGGCGAGCAGTACTTC.

J is TRBJ2-1 and V is TRBV7-9; 8 bases agree with TRBD2. The germline CDR1 and CDR2 sequences are SEHNR and FQNEAQ (reference sequence). V shed 5 bases and J 8 bases; nucleotides not matched to a gene: 5. The CDR3 extends over 13 amino acids. The DNA for the CDR3 is TGTGCCAGCAGCCAGGGACTAGATTATGAGCAGTTCTTC. As protein: CASSQGLDYEQFF.

This clone was seen more than once but under ten times. The rearrangement uses TRBV28 and TRBJ1-1; the match to TRBD1 covers 9 bases. Germline V lookup: CDR1 MDHEN, CDR2 SYDVKM. V shed 2 bases, J shed 1 base, and the junction held 2 bases outside the gene matches. The CDR3 is 15 residues long. CDR3 DNA sequence: TGTGCCAGCAGTTTACCGGGACAGGGGAACACTGAAGCTTTCTTT. Translating gives CASSLPGQGNTEAFF.

This chain joins TRBV27 and TRBJ2-7, with 7 bases fitting TRBD2. V shed 9 bases, J shed 3 bases, and the junction held 11 bases outside the gene matches. CDR1 is MNHEY and CDR2 is SMNVEV in the germline V gene (reference sequence). The CDR3 has 14 residues. CDR3 protein: CASKKGSGLYEQYF. Written as DNA, the CDR3 is TGTGCCAGTAAAAAAGGTAGCGGGCTCTACGAGCAGTACTTC.